This is a list of T cell receptor beta chains from one sample in a study of CXCR3-negative and CXCR3-positive naive CD8 T cells. TCRdb reworked the 5' RACE reads into one entry per CDR3 protein, no DNA. Seen in this sample are about 120,000 distinct CDR3 sequences; the ten most common clones hold roughly 0.3%. Sequenced: naive CXCR3- CD8+ T cells from blood. These receptors came from a human donor in good health. Some clones in this sample may be carry-over from other donors' samples. CDR3s include the opening cysteine and the closing phenylalanine or tryptophan.

>TRBJ2-3|TRBV7-2
CASSLPRYGRGVETDTQYF
>TRBJ1-1|TRBV7-3
CASSFGGSTEAFF
>TRBJ2-7|TRBV18
CASSPRKGASPAASSYEQYF
>TRBJ1-1|TRBV7-8
CASSLGARSNSEAFF
>TRBJ2-7|TRBV28
CASSFGMEGTNSYEQYF
>TRBJ2-5|TRBV19
CASSSRAYQETQYF
>TRBJ2-5|TRBV4-2
CASSQAEGQEQETQYF
>TRBJ2-2|TRBV21-1
CASSVGTSGRAQRTGELFF
>TRBJ2-1|TRBV4-1
CASSQDKRENYNEQFF
>TRBJ2-5|TRBV28
CASSPPRQAGETQYF